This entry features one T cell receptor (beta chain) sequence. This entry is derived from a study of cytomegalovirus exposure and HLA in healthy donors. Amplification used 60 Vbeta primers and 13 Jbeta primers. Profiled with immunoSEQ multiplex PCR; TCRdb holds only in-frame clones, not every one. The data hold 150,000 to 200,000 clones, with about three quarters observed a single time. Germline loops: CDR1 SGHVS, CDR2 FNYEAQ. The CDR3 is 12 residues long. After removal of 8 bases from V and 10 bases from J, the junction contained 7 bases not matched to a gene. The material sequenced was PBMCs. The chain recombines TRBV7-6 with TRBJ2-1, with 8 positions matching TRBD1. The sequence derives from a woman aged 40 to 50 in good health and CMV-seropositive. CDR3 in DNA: TGTGCCAGCGGCGACAGGGGTACCGAGCAGTTCTTC. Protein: CASGDRGTEQFF.